This T cell receptor (beta chain) was identified in a study of blood T cell repertoires in COVID-19. Across the whole study: There were acute and convalescent COVID-19 samples, and they came from the United States, Italy and Spain. The analysed material was cDNA or gDNA that came from T cells, B-cell-depleted T cells, or PBMCs.

In the authors' methods: Amplifying reference gene primers gave estimates of nucleated cell counts. Data came from immunoSEQ multiplex PCR; TCRdb stores just in-frame clones and leaves some out. From that table come the V and J calls and clone size; the DNA was used to work out D and trimming. The sample includes more than 100,000 clones, 89% of them seen just once. Sequenced: peripheral blood. The TCR comes from a woman aged 80 or over in a cohort sampled during active COVID-19.

CDR3: CASSLGQGNYEQYF. For the CDR3, the DNA is TGTGCCAGCAGCCTGGGACAGGGGAACTACGAGCAGTACTTC. The rearrangement uses TRBV3-1 (or the pseudogene TRBV3-2) and TRBJ2-7, with 10 bases identical to TRBD1. The CDR3 runs 14 residues. The trim removed 4 bases at V and 3 bases at J, leaving 3 bases unmatched. Looked up from germline, CDR1 is LGHDT and CDR2 is YNNKEL (reference sequence).